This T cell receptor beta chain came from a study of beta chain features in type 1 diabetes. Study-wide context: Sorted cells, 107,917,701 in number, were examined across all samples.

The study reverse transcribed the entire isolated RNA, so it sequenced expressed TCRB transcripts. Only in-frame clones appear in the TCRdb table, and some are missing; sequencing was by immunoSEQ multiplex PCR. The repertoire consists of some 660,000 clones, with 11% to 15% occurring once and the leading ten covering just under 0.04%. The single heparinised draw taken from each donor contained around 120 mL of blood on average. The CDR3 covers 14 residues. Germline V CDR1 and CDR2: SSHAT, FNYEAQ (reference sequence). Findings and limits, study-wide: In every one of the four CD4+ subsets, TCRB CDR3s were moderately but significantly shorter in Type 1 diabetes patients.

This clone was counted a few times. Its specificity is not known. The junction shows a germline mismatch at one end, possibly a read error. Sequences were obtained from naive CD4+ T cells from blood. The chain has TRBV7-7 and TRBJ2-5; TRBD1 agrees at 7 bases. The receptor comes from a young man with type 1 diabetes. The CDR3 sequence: CASSPTDRAETQYF. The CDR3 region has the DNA TGTGCTAGCAGCCCGACCGACAGGGCCGAGACCCAGTACTTC.